The T cell receptor beta chain described here comes from a study of cytomegalovirus exposure and HLA in healthy donors. Looking at the study overall: The 120 validation repertoires, a later analysis reported, used the same platform as the approximately 730 repertoires from the first cohort.

Study-level findings and limits: Clusters of TCRs from the first cohort tended to co-occur in the roughly 120 validation repertoires (as a later analysis found). In vitro work confirmed that a few CMV-associated chains recognize CMV antigens. The authors enumerated some 160 TCR beta chains as linked to cytomegalovirus.

TCRdb keeps only in-frame clones here, not all; method: immunoSEQ multiplex PCR. This repertoire shows roughly 310,000 clones, approximately 88% found once; its top ten account for around 0.96%. Germline loops: CDR1 SGHVS, CDR2 FNYEAQ. With 2 bases removed from V and 2 bases from J, the gap between germline ends came to 14 bases. The CDR3 has 16 residues. Comment on this clone: What it binds is not known.

This chain connects TRBV7-6 to TRBJ2-3; weak D call: TRBD2 (7 bases). The sequence was obtained from a man younger than 45 in good health and CMV-seronegative. Specimen: PBMCs. For the CDR3, the DNA is TGTGCCAGCAGCTTAAGGGGGGGGGTTTCCACAGATACGCAGTATTTT. This codes for CASSLRGGVSTDTQYF.